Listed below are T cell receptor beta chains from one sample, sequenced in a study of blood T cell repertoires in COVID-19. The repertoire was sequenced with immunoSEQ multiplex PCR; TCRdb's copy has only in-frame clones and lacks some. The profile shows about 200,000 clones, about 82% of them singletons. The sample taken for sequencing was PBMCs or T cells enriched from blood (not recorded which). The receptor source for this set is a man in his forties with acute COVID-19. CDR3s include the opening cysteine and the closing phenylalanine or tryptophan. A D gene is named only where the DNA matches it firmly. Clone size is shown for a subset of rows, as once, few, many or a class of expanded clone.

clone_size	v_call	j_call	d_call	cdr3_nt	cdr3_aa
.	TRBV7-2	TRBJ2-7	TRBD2	TGTGCCAGCAGCAGGAGCGGGACGAACTACGAGCAGTACTTC	CASSRSGTNYEQYF
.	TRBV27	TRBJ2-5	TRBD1	TGTGCCAGCAGTTACGGCAGACAGGGCTACGACCAAGAGACCCAGTACTTC	CASSYGRQGYDQETQYF
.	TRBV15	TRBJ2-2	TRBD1	TGTGCCACCAGCAAGGACAGGGGGTCTACCGGGGAGCTGTTTTTT	CATSKDRGSTGELFF
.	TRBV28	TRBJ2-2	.	TGTGCCAGCTCCGGTGCACGTACCGGGGAGCTGTTTTTT	CASSGARTGELFF
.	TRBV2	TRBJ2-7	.	TGTGCCAGCAGTGAGAGGGACGAGCAGTACTTC	CASSERDEQYF
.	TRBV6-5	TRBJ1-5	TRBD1	TGTGCCAGCAGTCCGACAGGGTTTCAGCCCCAGCATTTT	CASSPTGFQPQHF
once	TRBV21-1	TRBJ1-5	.	TGTGCCAGCAGCACTCACAGGGGAATGAGCAATCAGCCCCAGCATTTT	CASSTHRGMSNQPQHF
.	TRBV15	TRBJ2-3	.	TGTGCCACCAGCTTGTCGGGGTTCGGAGCAGATACGCAGTATTTT	CATSLSGFGADTQYF
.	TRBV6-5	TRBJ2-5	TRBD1	TGTGCCAGCAGTCTGACAGGGACCGAGACCCAGTACTTC	CASSLTGTETQYF
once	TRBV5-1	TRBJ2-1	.	TGCGCCAGCAGCTTAAGTGACGGGTACAATGAGCAGTTCTTC	CASSLSDGYNEQFF
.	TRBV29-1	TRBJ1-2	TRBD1	TGCAGCGTTGTTCCGACAGGGGGTGGCTACACCTTC	CSVVPTGGGYTF
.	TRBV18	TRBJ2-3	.	TGTGCCAGCTCACAGGACAGTCCCGCTCGATCACATGATACGCAGTATTTT	CASSQDSPARSHDTQYF
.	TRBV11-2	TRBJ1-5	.	TGTGCCAGCAGCGCCGGAGGGAGCAATCAGCCCCAGCATTTT	CASSAGGSNQPQHF
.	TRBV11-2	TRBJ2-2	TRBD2	TGTGCCAGCAGCTTCCTAGCGGGAGCGAGCACCGGGGAGCTGTTTTTT	CASSFLAGASTGELFF
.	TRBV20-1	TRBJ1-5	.	TGCAGTGCTAGTGACGGAGGAGGGGCTGGGCCCCAGCATTTT	CSASDGGGAGPQHF
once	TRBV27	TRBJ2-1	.	TGTGCCAGCAGTTTCGCGGGCCGTGAGCAGTTCTTC	CASSFAGREQFF
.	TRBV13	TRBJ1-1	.	TGTGCCAGCAGCCGAGCAGCGCGGGTCACTGAAGCTTTCTTT	CASSRAARVTEAFF
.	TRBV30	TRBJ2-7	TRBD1	TGTGCCTGGAGGGTTCCGGGACAGGGTTACGAGCAGTACTTC	CAWRVPGQGYEQYF
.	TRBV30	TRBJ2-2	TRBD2	TGTGCCTGGAGTGTAGAGTACCGGCTAGCGGGAGGGCCGATCGGGGAGCTGTTTTTT	CAWSVEYRLAGGPIGELFF
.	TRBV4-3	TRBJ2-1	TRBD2	TGCGCCAGCAGCCAAGAGCGACTAGCACTCTACAATGAGCAGTTCTTC	CASSQERLALYNEQFF
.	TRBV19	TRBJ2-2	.	TGTGCCAGTAGGCCCCCAGGCACCGGGGAGCTGTTTTTT	CASRPPGTGELFF
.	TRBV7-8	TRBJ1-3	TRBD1	TGTGCCAGCAGCCAAGCGACAGGGGCGCTCTCATCTGGAAACACCATATATTTT	CASSQATGALSSGNTIYF
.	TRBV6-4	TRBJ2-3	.	TGTGCCAGCAGTGACGATCCCCCCAGGGGTTCCACAGATACGCAGTATTTT	CASSDDPPRGSTDTQYF
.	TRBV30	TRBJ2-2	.	TGTGCCTGGAGTGCGTGGCCGGGAGAAAGGAGGACCGGGGAGCTGTTTTTT	CAWSAWPGERRTGELFF
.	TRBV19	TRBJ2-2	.	TGTGCCAGTAGCCTAGGGGACATCATCACCGGGGAGCTGTTTTTT	CASSLGDIITGELFF
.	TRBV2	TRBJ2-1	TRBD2	TGTGCCAGCAGCGTAAGCGGGAAGGAGAATGAGCAGTTCTTC	CASSVSGKENEQFF
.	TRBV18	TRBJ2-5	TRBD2	TGTGCCAGCTCCCTCACTAGCGGGACCGTTGCAGAGACCCAGTACTTC	CASSLTSGTVAETQYF
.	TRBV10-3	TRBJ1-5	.	TGTGCCATCAATTCAGGTAGCAATCAGCCCCAGCATTTT	CAINSGSNQPQHF
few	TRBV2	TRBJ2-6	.	TGTGCCAGCAGTCCCCTTTCTGGGGCCAACGTCCTGACTTTC	CASSPLSGANVLTF
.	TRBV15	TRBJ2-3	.	TGTGCCACCAGCGTCTCGCGGGGGAAGGGGGCAGATACGCAGTATTTT	CATSVSRGKGADTQYF
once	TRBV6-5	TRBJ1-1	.	TGTGCCAGCAGTAGACAGACTTACACTGAAGCTTTCTTT	CASSRQTYTEAFF
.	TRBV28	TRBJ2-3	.	TGTGCCAGCAGTCCCGCGGAATACACAGATACGCAGTATTTT	CASSPAEYTDTQYF
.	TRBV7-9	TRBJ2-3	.	TGTGCCAGCAGCCTGTCAGATACGCAGTATTTT	CASSLSDTQYF
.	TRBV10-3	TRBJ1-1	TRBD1	TGTGCCATCAGTGAGTCCGAGGGGGCCCCTAAAGCTTTCTTT	CAISESEGAPKAFF
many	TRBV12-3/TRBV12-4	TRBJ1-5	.	TGTGCCAGCAGTTTTGAGGGACTGCAGCCCCAGCATTTT	CASSFEGLQPQHF